Listed below are T cell receptor beta chains from one sample, sequenced in a study of blood T cell repertoires in COVID-19. Here immunoSEQ multiplex PCR was the method, and the copy in TCRdb shows in-frame clones only, minus some. The data contain around 290,000 clones, 80% to 90% of them seen just once; the ten biggest clones take up about 4.2%. Sequencing was carried out using peripheral blood. Source of these receptors: a man aged 35-49 years with acute or convalescent COVID-19. Both conserved end residues are part of each CDR3. D genes are given only for firm matches. The size field is filled for only some rows; it gives once, few, many or a size class.

d_call: .; v_call: TRBV7-9; j_call: TRBJ2-3; clone_size: .; cdr3_aa: CASSSLTGTDTQYF; cdr3_nt: TGTGCCAGCAGCTCGTTAACAGGGACAGATACGCAGTATTTT
d_call: TRBD2; v_call: TRBV6-5; j_call: TRBJ2-2; clone_size: .; cdr3_aa: CATTRRGTNTGELFF; cdr3_nt: TGTGCCACCACGAGGCGGGGGACTAACACCGGGGAGCTGTTTTTT
d_call: .; v_call: TRBV18; j_call: TRBJ1-6; clone_size: .; cdr3_aa: CASLSGNNSPLHF; cdr3_nt: TGTGCCAGCTTGTCCGGGAATAATTCACCCCTCCACTTT
d_call: .; v_call: TRBV5-1; j_call: TRBJ1-1; clone_size: .; cdr3_aa: CASSFQPAGTEAFF; cdr3_nt: TGCGCCAGCAGCTTCCAACCGGCGGGGACTGAAGCTTTCTTT
d_call: TRBD1; v_call: TRBV23-1; j_call: TRBJ2-3; clone_size: .; cdr3_aa: CASTGQGALTDTQYF; cdr3_nt: TGCGCCAGCACCGGACAGGGGGCCTTAACAGATACGCAGTATTTT
d_call: .; v_call: TRBV6-5; j_call: TRBJ1-4; clone_size: .; cdr3_aa: CASSLGGQAGEKLFF; cdr3_nt: TGTGCCAGCAGCCTAGGCGGGCAAGCGGGTGAAAAACTGTTTTTT
d_call: .; v_call: TRBV7-8; j_call: TRBJ1-2; clone_size: once; cdr3_aa: CASSLGAGASYGYTF; cdr3_nt: TGTGCCAGCAGCTTAGGGGCAGGGGCTTCCTATGGCTACACCTTC
d_call: .; v_call: TRBV14; j_call: TRBJ2-5; clone_size: .; cdr3_aa: CASSQRWAFRETQYF; cdr3_nt: TGTGCCAGCAGCCAAAGGTGGGCCTTTCGGGAGACCCAGTACTTC
d_call: TRBD1; v_call: TRBV19; j_call: TRBJ1-1; clone_size: .; cdr3_aa: CASSIRRGRVNTEAFF; cdr3_nt: TGTGCCAGTAGTATTAGAAGGGGGCGGGTGAACACTGAAGCTTTCTTT
d_call: .; v_call: TRBV5-4; j_call: TRBJ2-7; clone_size: .; cdr3_aa: CASSSVRDSYEQYF; cdr3_nt: TGTGCCAGCAGCTCGGTACGGGATTCCTACGAGCAGTACTTC
d_call: TRBD1; v_call: TRBV19; j_call: TRBJ2-7; clone_size: .; cdr3_aa: CASSVTGAFGYEQYF; cdr3_nt: TGTGCCAGTAGTGTTACAGGGGCCTTTGGTTACGAGCAGTACTTC
d_call: TRBD1; v_call: TRBV5-1; j_call: TRBJ1-1; clone_size: .; cdr3_aa: CASSFAGQGNTEAFF; cdr3_nt: TGCGCCAGCAGCTTCGCGGGACAGGGGAACACTGAAGCTTTCTTT
d_call: TRBD1; v_call: TRBV2; j_call: TRBJ1-5; clone_size: .; cdr3_aa: CASTADRPNQPQHF; cdr3_nt: TGTGCCAGCACCGCGGACAGGCCCAATCAGCCCCAGCATTTT
d_call: .; v_call: TRBV19; j_call: TRBJ2-7; clone_size: .; cdr3_aa: CASSIGLRGSYEQYF; cdr3_nt: TGTGCCAGTAGTATAGGTCTAAGGGGCTCCTACGAGCAGTACTTC